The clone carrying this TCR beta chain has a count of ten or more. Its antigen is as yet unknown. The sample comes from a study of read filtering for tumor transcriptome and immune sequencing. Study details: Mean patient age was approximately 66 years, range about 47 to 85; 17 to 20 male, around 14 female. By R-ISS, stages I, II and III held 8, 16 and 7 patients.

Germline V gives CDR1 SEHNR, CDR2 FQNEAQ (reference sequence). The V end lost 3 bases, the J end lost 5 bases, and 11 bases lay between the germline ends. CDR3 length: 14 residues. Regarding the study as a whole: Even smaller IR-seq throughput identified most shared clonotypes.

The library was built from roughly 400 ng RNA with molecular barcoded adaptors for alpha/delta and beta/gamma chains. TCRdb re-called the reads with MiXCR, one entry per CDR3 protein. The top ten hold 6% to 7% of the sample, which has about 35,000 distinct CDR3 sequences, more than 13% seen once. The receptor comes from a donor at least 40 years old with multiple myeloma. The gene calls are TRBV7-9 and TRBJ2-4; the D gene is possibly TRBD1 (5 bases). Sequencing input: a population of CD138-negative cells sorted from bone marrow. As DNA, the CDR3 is TGTGCCAGCAGCTTCGTGGGGCCCCAAAACATTCAGTACTTC. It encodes CASSFVGPQNIQYF. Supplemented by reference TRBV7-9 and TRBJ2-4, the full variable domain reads DTGVSQNPRHKITKRGQNVTFRCDPISEHNRLYWYRQTLGQGPEFLTYFQNEAQLEKSRLLSDRFSAERPKGSFSTLEIQRTEQGDSAMYLCASSFVGPQNIQYFGAGTRLSVL.